Listed below are T cell receptor beta chains from one sample, sequenced in a study of blood T cell repertoires in COVID-19. Generated by immunoSEQ multiplex PCR, the TCRdb table keeps only in-frame clones and is missing some. The table shows roughly 300,000 clones, with 86% occurring only once. Source material: peripheral blood. The origin of the receptors is a woman aged 45-65 years with acute or convalescent COVID-19. Both conserved end residues are part of each CDR3. The D gene is left open where the match is weak. Size is omitted from some rows. Given values are once, few, many or a class for expanded clones.

>TRBV28|-|TRBJ1-2|-
TGTGCCAGCAGTTCACCCCCCGGGGGTTTCGGAGGCTACACCTTC
CASSSPPGGFGGYTF
>TRBV19|TRBD1|TRBJ1-5|-
TGTGCCAGTAGTATCTGGACAGGGGTTAGCAATCAGCCCCAGCATTTT
CASSIWTGVSNQPQHF
>TRBV4-3|TRBD2|TRBJ2-1|-
TGCGCCAGCAGCCAAGATTCGGCGGGAGGTGGGCACAATGAGCAGTTCTTC
CASSQDSAGGGHNEQFF
>TRBV5-1|TRBD2|TRBJ2-3|-
TGCGCCAGCAGCTTGGGGCTGCGCGGGAGTGTAGCAGATACGCAGTATTTT
CASSLGLRGSVADTQYF
>TRBV19|TRBD2|TRBJ2-3|-
TGTGCCAGTAGTCGACTAGCGGGAGGAGCAGATACGCAGTATTTT
CASSRLAGGADTQYF
>TRBV20-1|-|TRBJ2-7|-
TGCAGTGCTAGTCGGGACTCTTCCTCCTACGAGCAGTACTTC
CSASRDSSSYEQYF
>TRBV28|-|TRBJ1-3|few
TGTGCCAGCAGTTTATGGTTTGATTGGGGGCAAACTGGGGACCTTGGAAACACCATATATTTT
CASSLWFDWGQTGDLGNTIYF
>TRBV7-3|-|TRBJ1-1|-
TGTGCCAGCAGCTTATTATCACAGCTGAACACTGAAGCTTTCTTT
CASSLLSQLNTEAFF
>TRBV24-1|TRBD2|TRBJ2-7|once
TGTGCCACCAGTGATTCCGGGACTAGCGGGAGTGAGCAGTACTTC
CATSDSGTSGSEQYF
>TRBV7-3|TRBD2|TRBJ2-1|-
TGTGCCAGCAGCTTGGGGGGACTAGCGGAAGGAAATGAGCAGTTCTTC
CASSLGGLAEGNEQFF
>TRBV28|TRBD1|TRBJ1-4|-
TGTGCCAGCAGACTAAACAGGGGCACTAATGAAAAACTGTTTTTT
CASRLNRGTNEKLFF
>TRBV27|TRBD2|TRBJ2-1|-
TGTGCCAGCAGTCAGGGTATAGCGGGAATCGATGAGCAGTTCTTC
CASSQGIAGIDEQFF
>TRBV9|-|TRBJ2-1|-
TGTGCCAGCAGCCCGAGACTCGCGGTTGCGTACAATGAGCAGTTCTTC
CASSPRLAVAYNEQFF
>TRBV19|-|TRBJ1-5|-
TGTGCCAGTAGTATAGTGGGGGCGAGTAGTCAGCCCCAGCATTTT
CASSIVGASSQPQHF
>TRBV27|-|TRBJ2-1|-
TGTGCCAGCATAAGCCCCTTCTACAATGAGCAGTTCTTC
CASISPFYNEQFF
>TRBV5-1|-|TRBJ1-2|few
TGCGCCAGCAGCTTGGATTGGAGTGGCTACACCTTC
CASSLDWSGYTF
>TRBV4-1|-|TRBJ2-3|few
TGCGCCAGCAGCCAAGAGAGGGCGGAAAGCACAGATACGCAGTATTTT
CASSQERAESTDTQYF
>TRBV28|TRBD1|TRBJ1-4|-
TGTGCCAGCAGTCCGCCACAGGGGATTAATGAAAAACTGTTTTTT
CASSPPQGINEKLFF
>TRBV29-1|-|TRBJ1-2|-
TGCAGCGTTGAGTACAGGGATTTTAACTATGGCTACACCTTC
CSVEYRDFNYGYTF
>TRBV7-6|-|TRBJ2-5|-
TGTGCCAGCAGCGCCCCGGGGGGCGCAGGGGAGACCCAGTACTTC
CASSAPGGAGETQYF
>TRBV2|TRBD1|TRBJ1-5|-
TGTGCCAGCAGTCCAACAGGGGGCGCGGAATCCCAGCATTTT
CASSPTGGAESQHF
>TRBV28|TRBD2|TRBJ2-1|-
TGTGCCAGCAGTTTATCCCTAGCGGGAGATGGGCAGTTCTTC
CASSLSLAGDGQFF